The entry that follows covers one T cell receptor beta chain sequence. Antigen unknown. In this CDR3 the conserved last residue, phenylalanine or tryptophan, is missing, so a read error is likely. No DNA is shown, since the ends of the CDR3 on it are uncertain; the CDR3 is the one TCRdb lists. This specimen includes other DNA sequences encoding the same CDR3. The germline V gene encodes CDR1 GTSNPN and CDR2 SVGIG (reference sequence). A total of 11 residues make up the CDR3, ends included. This record belongs to a study of shared clonotypes between healthy human individuals. Study-level information: CD8 memory received one plate per donor, CD8 naive two, CD4 memory three and CD4 naive three. General study findings and limits: The study found lower generation probabilities in non-shared clonotypes than in those shared by all four donors.

Sequenced by immunoSEQ multiplex PCR; TCRdb stores in-frame clones only, minus some. The sample has about 1.1 million clones; roughly 80% are singletons. Sequencing input: memory CD4+ T cells from PBMCs. Subset meaning: CD45RA-negative fraction. The chain joins TRBV30 to TRBJ1-1; TRBD1 is the table's D call and was not checked against the DNA. This clonotype was sampled from a man between 18 and 35 years old in good health. Some clones in this sample may be carry-over from other donors' samples. This CDR3 reads CAWRDMTEAFL.